The rows below give T cell receptor beta chains drawn from one sample of a study of blood T cell repertoires in COVID-19. The protocol was immunoSEQ multiplex PCR, while the TCRdb copy is restricted to in-frame clones and leaves out a portion. The sample includes fewer than 65,000 clones, approximately 80% of them seen just once. Sample: peripheral blood. Receptors were obtained from a human donor in a cohort sampled during active COVID-19. Each CDR3 is given with its conserved first and last residue. The D gene is left open where the match is weak. Size is stated for part of the rows, as once, few or many counts, or as a class when the clone is expanded.

TRBV19	TRBJ1-4	.	.	TGTGCCAGTAGTACCGGACTGGGAGGGGTTAATGAAAAACTGTTTTTT	CASSTGLGGVNEKLFF
TRBV5-8	TRBJ1-4	.	TRBD1	TGTGCCAGCAGCTTGGGGGGACAGGGGAATGAAAAACTGTTTTTT	CASSLGGQGNEKLFF
TRBV7-3	TRBJ2-7	few	.	TGTGCCAGCAGCCCCCCCGACCCTCCAGGAGAGCAGTACTTC	CASSPPDPPGEQYF
TRBV11-2	TRBJ2-7	.	.	TGTGCCAGTAACCCGAGTACCCTCTCCTACGAGCAGTACTTC	CASNPSTLSYEQYF
TRBV30	TRBJ1-1	.	TRBD1	TGTGCCTGGACGGGACAGGGGGCCCTTGAAGCTTTCTTT	CAWTGQGALEAFF
TRBV5-4	TRBJ1-5	.	.	TGTGCCAGCAGCTTGGGAGGGCGGGATCAGCCCCAGCATTTT	CASSLGGRDQPQHF
TRBV3-1/TRBV3-2	TRBJ1-4	once	.	TGTGCCAGCAGCCAAGTGAGGAGCACAGGGAAACTGTTTTTT	CASSQVRSTGKLFF
TRBV3-1/TRBV3-2	TRBJ2-1	.	.	TGTGCCAGCAGCCAAGATCGGGCTAGCTGGCACAATGAGCAGTTCTTC	CASSQDRASWHNEQFF
TRBV3-1/TRBV3-2	TRBJ2-7	.	.	TGTGCCAGCAGCCAAGATAGGTTCGCGGGCCCCTACGAGCAGTACTTC	CASSQDRFAGPYEQYF
TRBV11-2	TRBJ2-1	.	.	TGTGCCAGCAGCCCAAGGGGGACACGTTACAATGAGCAGTTCTTC	CASSPRGTRYNEQFF
TRBV6-2/TRBV6-3	TRBJ2-7	.	TRBD2	TGTGCCAGCAGTTGGCTAGCGGGAGACTACGAGCAGTACTTC	CASSWLAGDYEQYF
TRBV11-3	TRBJ2-3	once	TRBD2	TGTGCCAGCAGCTCCCCCCCGACGATGACTAGCGGGGGGGATACGCAGTATTTT	CASSSPPTMTSGGDTQYF
TRBV2	TRBJ2-7	.	.	TGTGCCAGCAGTGCCCTAACAGGGTTCGACGAGCAGTACTTC	CASSALTGFDEQYF
TRBV4-2	TRBJ1-3	medium-sized	TRBD1	TGTGCCAGCAGCCAGAGGGGACAGGGGGCATCTGGAAACACCATATATTTT	CASSQRGQGASGNTIYF
TRBV19	TRBJ2-5	few	.	TGTGCCAGTAGGGGGGGGGCTAGCGGCCAAGAGACCCAGTACTTC	CASRGGASGQETQYF
TRBV2	TRBJ2-1	.	TRBD1	TGTGCCAGCAGTGTACAGGGGGCGGGTTACAATGAGCAGTTCTTC	CASSVQGAGYNEQFF
TRBV2	TRBJ1-5	once	.	TGTGCCAGCAGTATGAGAGATCAGCCCCAGCATTTT	CASSMRDQPQHF
TRBV6-5	TRBJ2-2	.	.	TGTGCCAGCAGTTACCTCCAGGGGACGAACACCGGGGAGCTGTTTTTT	CASSYLQGTNTGELFF
TRBV4-3	TRBJ1-6	.	.	TGCGCCAGCAGCCAAGATTATGGGAGCTCCTATAATTCACCCCTCCACTTT	CASSQDYGSSYNSPLHF
TRBV7-9	TRBJ2-3	.	TRBD2	TGTGCCAGCAGCGCAGGACTAGCGGGGGGGCACACAGATACGCAGTATTTT	CASSAGLAGGHTDTQYF
TRBV7-9	TRBJ2-3	few	TRBD1	TGTGCCAGCAGCCCGCAGGGGGCAGCAGATACGCAGTATTTT	CASSPQGAADTQYF
TRBV5-4	TRBJ2-2	.	TRBD2	TGTGCCAGCAGCCTGGGACTAGTTCGTACCGGGGAGCTGTTTTTT	CASSLGLVRTGELFF
TRBV10-3	TRBJ1-6	.	.	TGTGCCATCACTCCGGGGGGGGATACACCCCTCCACTTT	CAITPGGDTPLHF
TRBV19	TRBJ2-5	.	.	TGTGCCAGTAGTATAGCAGGGAATCAAGAGACCCAGTACTTC	CASSIAGNQETQYF
TRBV3-1/TRBV3-2	TRBJ2-1	.	TRBD1	TGTGCCAGCAGACTAAAAGACAGGGATGGTGAGCAGTTCTTC	CASRLKDRDGEQFF
TRBV3-1/TRBV3-2	TRBJ2-1	.	TRBD2	TGTGCCAGCAGCCCCCCGGGAGCGGGGGGGTACAATGAGCAGTTCTTC	CASSPPGAGGYNEQFF
TRBV6-6	TRBJ2-1	.	TRBD2	TGTGCCAGCAGTCCCGGGACTAGCGGGGGGCCCTACAATGAGCAGTTCTTC	CASSPGTSGGPYNEQFF
TRBV7-9	TRBJ1-1	.	TRBD1	TGTGCCAGCAGCCCAGGACCAGGGGGCAAGGACACTGAAGCTTTCTTT	CASSPGPGGKDTEAFF
TRBV28	TRBJ2-5	.	.	TGTGCCAGCAGCCCCCCAACAGGGCTAGGGACCCAGTACTTC	CASSPPTGLGTQYF
TRBV5-1	TRBJ1-2	.	.	TGCGCCAGCGGGGACTCAGGGTATGGCTACACCTTC	CASGDSGYGYTF
TRBV24-1	TRBJ2-1	.	TRBD1	TGTGCCACCAGCCGAGACAGGGGCGGCCGGCGGGATGAGCAGTTCTTC	CATSRDRGGRRDEQFF
TRBV19	TRBJ1-1	few	.	TGTGCCAGTAGTACCTTTGGACAAACTGAAGCTTTCTTT	CASSTFGQTEAFF
TRBV10-3	TRBJ2-7	.	.	TGTGCCATCAGTGACAGATCCTACGAGCAGTACTTC	CAISDRSYEQYF